The 22 T cell receptor beta chains listed next were all sequenced from one sample in a study of T cell repertoires in cytomegalovirus infection. TCRdb fed the reads into MiXCR, producing one record per CDR3 protein. The sample consists of about 490,000 distinct CDR3 sequences, 26% of them appearing once. Specimen: PBMCs. These TCRs come from a human donor in good health (CMV status not recorded). Some clones in this sample may be carry-over from other donors' samples.

The rearrangement links TRBV10-2 to TRBJ2-5, with D uncertain. The CDR3 has 13 residues. Germline V gene sequence: CDR1 WSHSY, CDR2 SAAADI. Trimming took 1 base from V and 2 from J, leaving 5 bases between them. The CDR3 sequence: CASSEYGQETQYF. As DNA, the CDR3 is TGCGCCAGCAGTGAGTACGGGCAAGAGACCCAGTACTTC.

This clonotype was seen many times. The V and J genes are TRBV20-1 and TRBJ2-1; D is perhaps TRBD2 (5 bases). V was pared by 4 bases and J by 4 bases, with 8 bases between. Germline CDR1 is DFQATT and CDR2 is SNEGSKA (reference sequence). The CDR3 has 12 amino acids. CDR3 residues: CSANPGYNEQFF. The CDR3 DNA sequence: TGCAGTGCTAACCCGGGATACAATGAGCAGTTCTTC.

The gene calls are TRBV20-1 and TRBJ2-1; unclear D gene. CDR1 is DFQATT and CDR2 is SNEGSKA in the germline V gene (reference sequence). V gave up 3 bases and J gave up 11 bases, with 14 bases separating them. This CDR3 comprises 12 residues. The CDR3 nucleotides read TGCAGTGCTAGTTCCGACACCAGTAAGCAGTTCTTC. The encoded protein is CSASSDTSKQFF.

This clonotype was recorded a few times. The chain combines TRBV29-1 with TRBJ2-3, with D perhaps TRBD2 (5 bases). CDR1 SQVTM and CDR2 ANQGSEA come from the germline V gene. This CDR3 is built from 16 residues. V lost 0 bases and J 3 bases, leaving 16 bases between the germline ends. The CDR3 sequence is CSVEDLYRELTDTQYF. CDR3 in DNA: TGCAGCGTTGAAGATCTTTACCGGGAACTAACAGATACGCAGTATTTT.

This clonotype was recorded at least ten times. The chain uses TRBV28 and TRBJ2-2; 9 bases line up with TRBD2. Germline V gives CDR1 MDHEN, CDR2 SYDVKM. CDR3 length equals 19 residues. J was trimmed by 0 bases and V by 0 bases; bases with no gene match: 8. CDR3 amino acids: CASSLWSTSGYTNTGELFF. In DNA, the CDR3 is TGTGCCAGCAGTTTATGGTCAACTAGCGGGTATACGAACACCGGGGAGCTGTTTTTT.

In its sample, this clonotype was seen a few times. This chain joins TRBV5-1 and TRBJ2-1; tentatively, D is TRBD1 or TRBD2 (7 bases each). Per the germline V gene, CDR1 is SGHRS and CDR2 is YFSETQ. Trimming stripped 4 bases from V and 5 bases from J, with 31 bases between. CDR3 length: 20 amino acids. CDR3 in DNA: TGCGCCAGCAGCAAAACAAACAGGGGAGTTGGGCGGGAGATCAACAATGAGCAGTTCTTC. This encodes CASSKTNRGVGREINNEQFF.

This clonotype was observed a handful of times. This chain links TRBV6-1 with TRBJ1-2; maybe TRBD1 (5 bases). V dropped 5 bases and J dropped 0 bases, with 13 bases sitting between them. This CDR3 spans 15 amino acids. The germline CDR1 and CDR2 sequences are MNHNS and SASEGT. The DNA of the CDR3 is TGTGCCAGCAGTCCCGGACACGGGTCTAACTATGGCTACACCTTC. As protein: CASSPGHGSNYGYTF.

This clonotype was recorded only once. The chain carries TRBV30 and TRBJ2-5; the match to TRBD2 covers 10 bases. CDR3 length equals 13 residues. J was trimmed by 0 bases and V by 7 bases; bases with no gene match: 2. Germline V gene data show CDR1 as GTSNPN and CDR2 as SVGIG (reference sequence). CDR3 sequence reads: CAFSGRNQETQYF. The CDR3 DNA sequence: TGTGCCTTTAGCGGGAGGAACCAAGAGACCCAGTACTTC.

The chain joins TRBV7-2 to TRBJ2-3; 9 nucleotides agree with TRBD2. The V and J ends lost 3 bases and 4 bases, in that order; junction bases with no gene match: 8. Germline V CDR1 and CDR2: SGHTA, FQGNSA. The CDR3 has 16 residues. The CDR3 reads CASSFKRGRASDTQYF. The CDR3 DNA follows: TGTGCCAGCAGCTTCAAACGCGGGAGGGCGTCAGATACGCAGTATTTT.

This clonotype was seen more than once but under ten times. This chain joins TRBV4-3 and TRBJ1-1; the D is unclear. CDR1 is LGHNA, CDR2 YSLEER, per germline. CDR3 size: 14 residues. Trimming took off 1 base at V and 0 bases at J, with 6 bases between the two ends. CDR3 nucleotide sequence: TGCGCCAGCAGCCAAGGGTGGTTGAACACTGAAGCTTTCTTT. This encodes CASSQGWLNTEAFF.

The table lists this clonotype with many counts. This chain links TRBV7-8 with TRBJ1-2, with a weak D call TRBD1 (6 bases). The CDR3 contains 15 residues. CDR1 is SGHVS and CDR2 is FQNEAQ in the germline V gene. V dropped 0 bases and J dropped 1 base, with 9 bases sitting between them. CDR3 amino acids: CASSLATGNNYGYTF. For the CDR3, the DNA is TGTGCCAGCAGCTTAGCTACAGGGAATAACTATGGCTACACCTTC.

This clonotype was seen many times. The chain carries TRBV7-2 and TRBJ2-5; D gene ambiguous. V was pared by 5 bases and J by 5 bases, with 15 bases between. Germline V gene lookup returns CDR1 SGHTA and CDR2 FQGNSA. The CDR3 runs 14 residues. The CDR3 DNA sequence: TGTGCCAGCAGCCTCCGGTCTCTTGGGGAGACCCAGTACTTC. This gives the protein CASSLRSLGETQYF.

V is TRBV7-9 and J is TRBJ2-3; D could derive from TRBD1 or TRBD2 (5 bases each). V lost 1 base to trimming and J lost 4 bases, with 9 bases between them. CDR3 length equals 14 residues. Germline CDR1 SEHNR, CDR2 FQNEAQ (reference sequence). The CDR3 DNA is TGTGCCAGCAGCTTAGAGGGACGGTCAGATACGCAGTATTTT. The encoded protein is CASSLEGRSDTQYF.

The table lists this clonotype with many counts. A much more abundant neighbour one base away suggests this may be a read error. The V and J genes are TRBV7-6 and TRBJ2-2; TRBD1 matches at 8 bases. Germline CDR1 reads SGHVS; CDR2 reads FNYEAQ. The CDR3 sequence is 13 residues long. Trimming cost V 3 bases and J 6 bases; bases outside gene matches: 0. In DNA, the CDR3 is TGTGCCAGCAGCTTGGACAGGGCCGGGGAGCTGTTTTTT. Translation: CASSLDRAGELFF.

The chain uses TRBV20-1 and TRBJ2-7, with unresolved D. This CDR3 comprises 12 residues. The ends were cut back, 2 bases at V and 5 bases at J, with 10 bases in the middle. The germline V gene encodes CDR1 DFQATT and CDR2 SNEGSKA (reference sequence). The CDR3 here is CSARPGRDEQYF. The DNA of the CDR3 is TGCAGTGCTAGACCAGGCCGGGACGAGCAGTACTTC.

This clonotype was recorded many times. This chain connects TRBV6-2 or TRBV6-3 to TRBJ2-1; the match to TRBD2 covers 7 bases. CDR1 is MNHEY, CDR2 SVGEGT, per germline. V dropped 7 bases and J dropped 4; count of bases not matched to a gene: 4. CDR3 length equals 13 residues. CDR3 protein: CASNEGGYNEQFF. In nucleotides, the CDR3 is TGTGCCAGCAATGAGGGAGGGTACAATGAGCAGTTCTTC.

A few counts support this clonotype. The gene calls are TRBV12-3 or TRBV12-4 and TRBJ1-5, with a tentative D call TRBD1 (6 bases). Deletions cut 5 bases from V and 2 bases from J, with 13 bases between. The CDR3 extends over 15 amino acids. The CDR3 loop is CASSSWGRGNQPQHF. CDR3 bases: TGTGCCAGCAGTAGCTGGGGGCGAGGCAATCAGCCCCAGCATTTT.

This chain uses TRBV4-1 with TRBJ2-5, with 7 bases aligning to TRBD2. J was trimmed by 1 base and V by 2 bases; bases with no gene match: 13. The germline gives CDR1 MGHRA, CDR2 YSYEKL. The CDR3 extends over 18 amino acids. CDR3 amino acids: CASSQSLLLAGAQETQYF. CDR3 sequence (DNA): TGCGCCAGCAGCCAAAGTCTACTTTTAGCGGGCGCCCAAGAGACCCAGTACTTC.

This clonotype occurred a few times. The chain has TRBV19 and TRBJ1-5; D is possibly TRBD1 (5 bases). Trimming took 1 base from V and 5 from J, leaving 12 bases between them. Germline CDR1 LNHDA, CDR2 SQIVND (reference sequence). This CDR3 has 15 residues. The CDR3 DNA sequence: TGTGCCAGTAGTATAGCGGCAGGGTTGGATCAGCCCCAGCATTTT. This codes for CASSIAAGLDQPQHF.

About this clonotype itself: Its ends do not fully match the called genes, so a read error is possible. The J gene is TRBJ2-1, the V gene TRBV7-2; TRBD2 matches at 10 bases. Germline-derived CDR1 and CDR2 are SGHTA and FQGNSA. This CDR3 spans 15 amino acids. The CDR3: CASSRALAGPNAQFF. CDR3 sequence (DNA): TGTGCCAGCTCCCGTGCACTAGCGGGACCTAATGCGCAGTTCTTC.

The DNA of the CDR3 is TGCGCCAGCAGCCAAATCTTGGCGTGGGGGCCTCGTGGCACCGGGGAGCTGTTTTTT. Protein product: CASSQILAWGPRGTGELFF. The V and J genes are TRBV4-3 and TRBJ2-2, with D perhaps TRBD1 (6 bases). This CDR3 is built from 19 residues. Germline-derived CDR1 and CDR2 are LGHNA and YSLEER. The germline V and J ends were trimmed by 2 bases and 4 bases, with 23 bases remaining between them.

A word on this clonotype: Because the CDR3's place on the DNA is in doubt, the DNA is left out and the CDR3 is given as listed by TCRdb. J is TRBJ2-7 and V is TRBV7-5; the table's TRBD1 call for D was not verified on the DNA. TRBV7-5 is tagged as a pseudogene. Termini included, the CDR3 measures 19 amino acids. CDR3 loop: CISVPEALNRDRGSYEQYF.